These 19 T cell receptor beta chains originate from one sample sequenced in a study of patients and donors after allogeneic stem cell transplantation. A single record per CDR3 protein comes from TCRdb applying MiXCR to the RT-PCR reads. The sample consists of 7,300 or so distinct CDR3 sequences, roughly 13% of them appearing once. The sample was blood, either unsorted or a sorted T cell fraction (not recorded which). The receptors come from a human donor who was either an allogeneic HSCT recipient or a stem cell or donor lymphocyte infusion donor (not recorded which). It is not recorded whose cells these are; they may come from a transplant donor.

The rearrangement uses TRBV5-6 and TRBJ1-3, with D unclear. V was pared by 4 bases and J by 0 bases, with 11 bases between. Germline V gives CDR1 SGHDT, CDR2 YYEEEE. The CDR3 has 15 residues. CDR3 region: CASSRVGISGNTIYF. In nucleotides, the CDR3 is TGTGCCAGCAGCCGGGTGGGAATCTCTGGAAACACCATATATTTT.

This clonotype is labeled as medium-sized. The J gene is TRBJ1-2, the V gene TRBV6-2 or TRBV6-3, with D unresolved. The CDR3 runs 12 residues. Trimming removed 2 bases from V and 0 bases from J, with 1 base in between. Germline V gives CDR1 MNHEY, CDR2 SVGEGT. CDR3 residues: CASSYPNYGYTF. DNA of the CDR3: TGTGCCAGCAGTTACCCTAACTATGGCTACACCTTC.

This clonotype has a count of ten or more. The chain links TRBV7-9 to TRBJ1-2, with TRBD1 matching 8 bases. The CDR3 extends over 13 amino acids. The V and J ends lost 5 bases and 7 bases, in that order; junction bases with no gene match: 6. The germline gives CDR1 SEHNR, CDR2 FQNEAQ (reference sequence). The CDR3: CASSNPTGAGYTF. In DNA form, the CDR3 reads TGTGCCAGCAGCAACCCGACAGGGGCTGGCTACACCTTC.

Only a few counts were recorded for this clonotype. The chain uses TRBV7-2 and TRBJ2-3; D is possibly TRBD2 (6 bases). V lost 0 bases, J lost 1 base, and 8 bases lay in between. The V gene's germline CDR1 is SGHTA and CDR2 FQGNSA. This CDR3 spans 15 amino acids. The CDR3 DNA reads as TGTGCCAGCAGCTTAGCGGGACTTGGCACAGATACGCAGTATTTT. As protein: CASSLAGLGTDTQYF.

The V and J genes are TRBV30 and TRBJ2-5; no firm D call. The V end was cut by 0 bases, the J end by 1 base, with 9 bases between. This CDR3 contains 14 residues. From germline, CDR1 is GTSNPN and CDR2 SVGIG (reference sequence). This chain's CDR3 is CAWSVHGLQETQYF. The CDR3 DNA reads TGTGCCTGGAGTGTACACGGCCTCCAAGAGACCCAGTACTTC.

Ten or more counts support this clonotype. This chain uses TRBV10-3 with TRBJ2-5, with D possibly TRBD2 on 6 matching bases. V was pared by 6 bases and J by 3 bases, with 14 bases between. The CDR3 is 14 amino acids. CDR1 and CDR2 (germline): ENHRY, SYGVKD. The CDR3 loop reads CAIRSELAKETQYF. CDR3 bases: TGTGCCATCAGGAGCGAACTAGCTAAAGAGACCCAGTACTTC.

V gene TRBV20-1 combines with J gene TRBJ2-3; 12 bases agree with TRBD2. Germline V lookup: CDR1 DFQATT, CDR2 SNEGSKA (reference sequence). The CDR3 sequence is 15 residues long. The ends lost 4 bases at V and 3 bases at J; junction bases unmatched: 5. CDR3 loop: CSAMQLAGGTDTQYF. As DNA, the CDR3 is TGCAGTGCTATGCAGCTAGCGGGAGGGACAGATACGCAGTATTTT.

This clonotype has only a few counts. The chain carries TRBV7-9 and TRBJ2-1, with 9 bases that match TRBD2. V was pared by 0 bases and J by 5 bases, with 5 bases of the junction left unmatched. This CDR3 is 16 amino acids long. Germline V CDR1 and CDR2: SEHNR, FQNEAQ (reference sequence). The CDR3 is CASSLAASGVHNEQFF. The CDR3 nucleotides are TGTGCCAGCAGCTTAGCCGCTAGCGGGGTCCACAATGAGCAGTTCTTC.

CDR3 coding DNA: TGTGCCAGCAGCTTGCGTAGTGGGACTGGGGTGTTCTTC. The encoded protein is CASSLRSGTGVFF. The chain links TRBV7-9 to TRBJ2-1; TRBD2 might be the D (6 bases). Germline V gives CDR1 SEHNR, CDR2 FQNEAQ (reference sequence). The length of the CDR3 is 13 residues. V was cut by 3 bases and J by 15 bases, with 18 bases left in between. Combining the CDR3 with reference TRBV7-9 and TRBJ2-1 gives the whole variable domain DTGVSQNPRHKITKRGQNVTFRCDPISEHNRLYWYRQTLGQGPEFLTYFQNEAQLEKSRLLSDRFSAERPKGSFSTLEIQRTEQGDSAMYLCASSLRSGTGVFFGPGTRLTVL.

This clonotype occurred a few times. The chain has TRBV6-5 and TRBJ1-1, with D perhaps TRBD1 (5 bases). The CDR3 length is 15 residues. CDR1 MNHEY and CDR2 SVGAGI come from the germline V gene. V was pared by 6 bases and J by 5 bases, with 19 bases between. The CDR3 nucleotides read TGTGCCAGCAGGGGACTGGGGGGGATTTTGACTGAAGCTTTCTTT. Its protein product is CASRGLGGILTEAFF.

This clonotype has at least ten counts. CDR3 protein: CASSHRYSTDTQYF. The CDR3 nucleotides read TGTGCCAGCAGCCACCGGTACAGCACAGATACGCAGTATTTT. This chain joins TRBV7-8 and TRBJ2-3; D gene uncertain. Trimming removed 5 bases at V and 0 bases at J, with 9 bases between. Germline assignment: CDR1 SGHVS and CDR2 FQNEAQ. The CDR3 consists of 14 residues.

Sample share makes this clonotype medium-sized. The genes are TRBV5-1 and TRBJ1-1; 11 bases agree with TRBD1. CDR1 and CDR2 (germline): SGHRS, YFSETQ. V lost 0 bases and J lost 4; bases outside the gene matches: 5. The CDR3 has 16 residues. The CDR3 DNA reads as TGCGCCAGCAGCTTGGGGACAGGGGGCATGACCACTGAAGCTTTCTTT. It translates to CASSLGTGGMTTEAFF.

This clonotype was recorded at least ten times. The J gene is TRBJ2-3, the V gene TRBV5-1; 8 bases agree with TRBD2. In germline, CDR1 is SGHRS, CDR2 YFSETQ. The CDR3 extends over 16 amino acids. The J segment lost 4 bases and the V segment lost 1 base, leaving 8 bases of the junction unmatched. The CDR3 DNA follows: TGCGCCAGCAGCTTGCTAGTCGGGAGGGACGCAGATACGCAGTATTTT. Its translation is CASSLLVGRDADTQYF.

The chain links TRBV6-5 to TRBJ1-4; D not certain. The CDR3 loop spans 15 amino acids. Germline-derived CDR1 and CDR2 are MNHEY and SVGAGI. Trimming removed 8 bases from V and 5 bases from J, with 18 bases in between. CDR3 residues: CASAYRGRRNEKLFF. The CDR3 DNA reads TGTGCCAGCGCCTACAGAGGTCGGAGGAATGAAAAACTGTTTTTT.

V gene TRBV15 combines with J gene TRBJ2-7, with D unresolved. V was pared by 6 bases and J by 7 bases, with 22 bases between. Germline CDR1 and CDR2: LNHNV and YYDKDF (reference sequence). The CDR3 covers 15 residues. CDR3 sequence (DNA): TGTGCCACCAGTCAAGATCCGAGTTTAGCTTGGGAGCAGTACTTC. This codes for CATSQDPSLAWEQYF.

This clonotype has just a few counts. The gene calls are TRBV2 and TRBJ2-1; maybe TRBD2 (7 bases). This CDR3 contains 15 residues. Germline CDR1 is SNHLY and CDR2 is FYNNEI. Trimming took 1 base from V and 8 from J, leaving 15 bases between them. The CDR3 region is CASSEVPGGEYEQFF. For the CDR3, the DNA is TGTGCCAGCAGTGAAGTGCCGGGGGGCGAGTATGAGCAGTTCTTC.

This clonotype was detected a few times. This chain links TRBV2 with TRBJ1-1; perhaps TRBD1 as D (6 bases). The V gene lost 6 bases and the J gene lost 8 bases, with 16 bases spanning the gap. CDR1 and CDR2 (germline): SNHLY, FYNNEI. The length of the CDR3 is 13 residues. The CDR3 here is CASSLRFDREAFF. CDR3 in DNA: TGTGCCAGCAGCCTTAGATTCGACAGGGAAGCTTTCTTT.

There are a few counts of this clonotype. V gene TRBV19 combines with J gene TRBJ2-2; perhaps TRBD2 as D (5 bases). Germline loops: CDR1 LNHDA, CDR2 SQIVND (reference sequence). This CDR3 region has 17 residues. V was shortened by 5 bases and J by 4 bases, with 20 bases between the two germline ends. CDR3 sequence: CASSLPAGDIGTGELFF. The CDR3 nucleotides are TGTGCCAGTAGTCTCCCCGCGGGTGATATTGGCACCGGGGAGCTGTTTTTT.

This clonotype was counted many times. The chain is built from TRBV28 and TRBJ1-6; the D gene is possibly TRBD1 (5 bases). The V gene's germline CDR1 is MDHEN and CDR2 SYDVKM. CDR3 length: 17 amino acids. V gave up 3 bases and J gave up 6 bases, with 18 bases separating them. The CDR3 coding sequence is TGTGCCAGCAGTTTTGGGCTCCGGGGGGAGCCTAATTCACCCCTCCACTTT. This sequence encodes CASSFGLRGEPNSPLHF.